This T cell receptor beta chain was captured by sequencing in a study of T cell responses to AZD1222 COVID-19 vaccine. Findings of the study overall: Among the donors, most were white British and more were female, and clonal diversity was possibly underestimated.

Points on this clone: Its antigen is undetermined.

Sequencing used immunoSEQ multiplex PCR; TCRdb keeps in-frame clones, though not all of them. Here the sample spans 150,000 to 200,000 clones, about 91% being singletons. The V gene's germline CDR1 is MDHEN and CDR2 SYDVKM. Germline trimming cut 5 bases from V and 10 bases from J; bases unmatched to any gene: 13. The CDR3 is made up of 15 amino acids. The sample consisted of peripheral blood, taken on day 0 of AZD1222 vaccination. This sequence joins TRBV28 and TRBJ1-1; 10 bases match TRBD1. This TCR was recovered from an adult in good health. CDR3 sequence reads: CASSLHPGTGVAAFF. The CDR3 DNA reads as TGTGCCAGCAGTCTCCACCCCGGGACAGGGGTAGCAGCTTTCTTT.